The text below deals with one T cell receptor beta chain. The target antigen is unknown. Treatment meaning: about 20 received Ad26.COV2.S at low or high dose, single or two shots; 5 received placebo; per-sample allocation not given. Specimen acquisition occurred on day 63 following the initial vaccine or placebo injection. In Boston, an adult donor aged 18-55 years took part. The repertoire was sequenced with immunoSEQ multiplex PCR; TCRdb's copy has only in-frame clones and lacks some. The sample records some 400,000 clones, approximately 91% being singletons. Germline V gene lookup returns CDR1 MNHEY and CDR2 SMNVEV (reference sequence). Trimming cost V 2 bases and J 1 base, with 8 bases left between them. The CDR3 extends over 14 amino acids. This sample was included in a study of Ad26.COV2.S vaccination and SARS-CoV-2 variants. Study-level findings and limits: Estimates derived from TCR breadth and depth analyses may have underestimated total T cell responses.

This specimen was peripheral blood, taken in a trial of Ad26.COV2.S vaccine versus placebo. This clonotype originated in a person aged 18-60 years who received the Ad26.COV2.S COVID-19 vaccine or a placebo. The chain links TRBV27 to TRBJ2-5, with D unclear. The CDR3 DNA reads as TGTGCCAGCAGTTTACAGTCAGCCCAAGAGACCCAGTACTTC. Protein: CASSLQSAQETQYF.